Shown below are 30 T cell receptor beta chains from a single sample sequenced in a study of cytomegalovirus exposure and HLA in healthy donors. PCR primers comprised 60 Vbeta and 13 Jbeta primers. Sequenced by immunoSEQ multiplex PCR; TCRdb stores in-frame clones only, minus some. This table has about 130,000 clones, more than 80% appearing once. Sequenced: PBMCs. The receptor set was obtained from a man younger than 45 in good health and CMV-seronegative.

This chain connects TRBV27 to TRBJ2-1, with TRBD1 matching 7 bases. The CDR3 has 15 amino acids. V lost 5 bases to trimming and J lost 10 bases; unmatched junction nucleotides: 14. The germline V gene encodes CDR1 MNHEY and CDR2 SMNVEV (reference sequence). The CDR3: CASSAGTVPYREQFF. The CDR3 region has the DNA TGTGCCAGCAGTGCCGGGACAGTACCCTACAGGGAGCAGTTCTTC.

This clone was seen more than once but under ten times. The chain links TRBV7-9 to TRBJ1-1; a weak D match, TRBD1 (6 bases). The CDR3 loop spans 12 amino acids. From germline, CDR1 is SEHNR and CDR2 FQNEAQ (reference sequence). V was pared by 8 bases and J by 1 base, with 8 bases between. CDR3 bases: TGTGCCAGCGGACAGCAGAACACTGAAGCTTTCTTT. It yields the protein CASGQQNTEAFF.

This clone has only a few counts. The V call is TRBV6-5, the J call TRBJ2-1; 7 bases are a match to TRBD2. The CDR3 spans 15 residues. Unmatched junction bases numbered 9, after V lost 6 bases and J lost 4 bases. Germline lookup yields CDR1 MNHEY and CDR2 SVGAGI. CDR3 in amino acids: CASRYVAGVYNEQFF. The CDR3 nucleotides are TGTGCCAGCAGATACGTGGCGGGGGTATACAATGAGCAGTTCTTC.

The CDR3 here is CASSESQGDTGELFF. The CDR3 coding sequence is TGCGCCAGCAGTGAGTCCCAGGGGGACACCGGGGAGCTGTTTTTT. The gene calls are TRBV10-1 and TRBJ2-2; TRBD1 aligns across 7 bases. Germline trimming cut 0 bases from V and 3 bases from J; bases unmatched to any gene: 1. Germline lookup yields CDR1 WNHNN and CDR2 SYGVQD (reference sequence). This CDR3 comprises 15 residues.

The rearrangement uses TRBV4-3 and TRBJ1-2, with 8 bases that match TRBD1. J gave up 8 bases and V 0 bases, and 11 bases lay outside the gene matches. Germline assignment: CDR1 LGHNA and CDR2 YSLEER. This CDR3 has 16 residues. The chain's CDR3 is CASSQELGQGAYGYTF. The CDR3, as DNA: TGCGCCAGCAGCCAAGAACTTGGGCAGGGGGCTTACGGCTACACCTTC.

J is TRBJ2-7 and V is TRBV19; 7 bases are a match to TRBD1. Trimming at V came to 10 bases and at J to 1 base, leaving 4 bases not matched to a gene. The CDR3 has 12 amino acids. From germline, CDR1 is LNHDA and CDR2 SQIVND (reference sequence). DNA for the CDR3: TGTGCCACCAAGGGACAGTCCTACGAGCAGTACTTC. Its translation is CATKGQSYEQYF.

This chain connects TRBV6-5 to TRBJ2-2; D is uncertain. CDR3 length: 13 residues. Germline CDR1 is MNHEY and CDR2 is SVGAGI. The ends were cut back, 2 bases at V and 6 bases at J, with 7 bases in the middle. The CDR3 is CASSYHGPGELFF. CDR3 DNA sequence: TGTGCCAGCAGTTACCATGGGCCCGGGGAGCTGTTTTTT.

The J gene is TRBJ2-7, the V gene TRBV29-1; 7 bases are shared with TRBD1. The length of the CDR3 is 17 residues. J lost 1 base, V lost 1 base, and 13 bases had no gene match. Looked up from germline, CDR1 is SQVTM and CDR2 is ANQGSEA. The CDR3 region has the DNA TGCAGCGTTGAAGGGGTCAGGGGGTTACCTGGGTCCTACGAGCAGTACTTC. It specifies CSVEGVRGLPGSYEQYF.

The DNA of the CDR3 is TGTGCCAGCAGTCCAGGGGGGACAGGGGGCTGGGTCGCTTTCTTT. The encoded protein is CASSPGGTGGWVAFF. The chain carries TRBV11-3 and TRBJ1-1, with 12 bases that match TRBD1. The CDR3 length is 15 residues. CDR1 and CDR2 from the germline V gene are SGHNT and YENEEA. V was clipped by 6 bases and J by 11 bases; unmatched bases: 13.

The V call is TRBV2, the J call TRBJ2-2; D unresolved. This CDR3 has 16 residues. The V gene lost 2 bases and the J gene lost 1 base, with 11 bases spanning the gap. Germline assignment: CDR1 SNHLY and CDR2 FYNNEI. CDR3 sequence reads: CASSESRVMNTGELFF. The CDR3 nucleotides are TGTGCCAGCAGTGAAAGTCGGGTTATGAACACCGGGGAGCTGTTTTTT.

The rearrangement joins TRBV14 to TRBJ1-2; D is unclear. The CDR3 covers 15 residues. The V end was cut by 4 bases, the J end by 0 bases, with 12 bases between. Germline values: CDR1 SGHDN, CDR2 FVKESK. CDR3 sequence reads: CASSPRRHSNYGYTF. Written as DNA, the CDR3 is TGTGCCAGCAGCCCCCGCAGGCACTCTAACTATGGCTACACCTTC.

This chain links TRBV28 with TRBJ2-7, with D perhaps TRBD2 (6 bases). Germline V lookup: CDR1 MDHEN, CDR2 SYDVKM. The CDR3 consists of 12 residues. Between the trimmed V and J ends, which lost 6 bases and 5 bases, there was a span of 11 bases. The DNA for the CDR3 is TGTGCCAGCAGCTCGGGGGTGCACGAGCAGTACTTC. As protein: CASSSGVHEQYF.

A word on this clone: One end of the junction is discordant with germline, which a read error may explain. V is TRBV4-1 and J is TRBJ2-5, with D possibly being TRBD1 (5 bases). There are 16 residues in the CDR3. Germline CDR1 reads MGHRA; CDR2 reads YSYEKL. DNA for the CDR3: TGCGCCAGCAGTCAAGATTTCAGGACAAGCCAAGAGACCCAGTACTTC. This encodes CASSQDFRTSQETQYF.

This chain uses TRBV6-1 with TRBJ1-2; D is undetermined. The CDR3 runs 13 residues. CDR1 and CDR2 from the germline V gene are MNHNS and SASEGT. The V end lost 1 base, the J end lost 8 bases, and 11 bases lay between the germline ends. CDR3 loop: CASSEGAGRGYTF. The CDR3 nucleotides are TGTGCCAGCAGTGAAGGGGCCGGCCGGGGCTACACCTTC.

The V and J genes are TRBV2 and TRBJ2-1; 8 bases line up with TRBD2. The germline V gene encodes CDR1 SNHLY and CDR2 FYNNEI. The length of the CDR3 is 15 residues. J gave up 7 bases and V 6 bases, and 11 bases lay outside the gene matches. The CDR3 sequence: CASRRVELAENEQFF. CDR3 sequence (DNA): TGTGCCAGCAGAAGAGTTGAACTAGCGGAGAATGAGCAGTTCTTC.

This rearrangement joins TRBV15 to TRBJ1-1; the match to TRBD1 covers 7 bases. J gave up 5 bases and V 6 bases, and 9 bases lay outside the gene matches. The CDR3 is made up of 14 amino acids. Germline V CDR1 and CDR2: LNHNV, YYDKDF (reference sequence). Here the CDR3 DNA reads TGTGCCACCAGTGCGGACAGGAGGGGTACTGAAGCTTTCTTT. Encoded protein: CATSADRRGTEAFF.

This chain uses TRBV13 with TRBJ2-2; perhaps TRBD2 as D (5 bases). This CDR3 region has 14 residues. CDR1 and CDR2 from the germline V gene are PRHDT and FYEKMQ (reference sequence). V dropped 8 bases and J dropped 1 base, with 11 bases sitting between them. The CDR3 region has the DNA TGTGCCAGCCGCGGCGGGTGGAACACCGGGGAGCTGTTTTTT. Its protein product is CASRGGWNTGELFF.

The chain carries TRBV10-3 and TRBJ2-1; 11 positions match TRBD2. V was clipped by 6 bases and J by 10 bases; unmatched bases: 11. Germline V lookup: CDR1 ENHRY, CDR2 SYGVKD. The CDR3 sequence is 15 residues long. The CDR3 nucleotides are TGTGCCATCAGCGTAGGTACTAGCGGGAGTGGAGAGCAGTTCTTC. Its translation: CAISVGTSGSGEQFF.

This clone was seen just once. This rearrangement joins TRBV29-1 to TRBJ1-1, with a weak D call TRBD1 (5 bases). Trimming removed 3 bases at V and 9 bases at J, with 17 bases between. This CDR3 region has 13 residues. Germline CDR1 and CDR2: SQVTM and ANQGSEA. This CDR3 is CSVDGQGSLKAFF. As DNA, the CDR3 is TGCAGCGTTGACGGGCAGGGCAGTTTGAAAGCTTTCTTT.

This chain links TRBV10-1 with TRBJ2-5; the match to TRBD1 covers 7 bases. Germline CDR1 reads WNHNN; CDR2 reads SYGVQD (reference sequence). This CDR3 has 12 residues. V shed 10 bases, J shed 3 bases, and the junction held 5 bases outside the gene matches. Here the CDR3 DNA reads TGCGCCATCCCAGGGGGTAAAGAGACCCAGTACTTC. Its protein product is CAIPGGKETQYF.

Concerning this clone itself: The junction does not match germline at one end; this may be a read error. Other DNA sequences in the same sample also yield this CDR3. The V and J genes are TRBV6-5 and TRBJ1-4, with D maybe TRBD1 (5 bases). This CDR3 is built from 13 residues. The germline V gene encodes CDR1 MNHEY and CDR2 SVGAGI. The CDR3 sequence: CASSYGGNEKLFF. CDR3 nucleotide sequence: TGTGCCAGCAGTTACGGGGGGAATGAAAAATTGTTTTTT.

This rearrangement joins TRBV25-1 to TRBJ1-2, with 11 bases aligning to TRBD1. CDR3 length equals 16 residues. Unmatched junction bases numbered 5, after V lost 0 bases and J lost 5 bases. Germline loops: CDR1 MGHDK, CDR2 SYGVNS. The CDR3 DNA follows: TGTGCCAGCAGTGAATATAGAGGGGACAGGGGGTATGGCTACACCTTC. It encodes CASSEYRGDRGYGYTF.

The V call is TRBV29-1, the J call TRBJ1-2, with TRBD1 as a possible D gene (6 bases). V gave up 5 bases and J gave up 2 bases, with 9 bases separating them. This CDR3 spans 12 amino acids. Germline CDR1 and CDR2: SQVTM and ANQGSEA. The CDR3 sequence is CSVLDSNYGYTF. CDR3 in DNA: TGCAGCGTTTTGGACAGCAACTATGGCTACACCTTC.

This chain links TRBV29-1 with TRBJ2-5; D is perhaps TRBD2 (6 bases). V was cut by 6 bases and J by 6 bases, with 14 bases left in between. CDR3 length: 12 amino acids. Germline CDR1 and CDR2: SQVTM and ANQGSEA. The CDR3 reads CSVREPLKTQYF. In nucleotides, the CDR3 is TGCAGCGTCCGGGAGCCCCTCAAGACCCAGTACTTC.

V is TRBV28 and J is TRBJ2-3; no firm D call. Germline V gene sequence: CDR1 MDHEN, CDR2 SYDVKM. The CDR3 extends over 15 amino acids. Deletions cut 6 bases from V and 0 bases from J, with 13 bases between. The CDR3 sequence is CASSTPTSSTDTQYF. Written as DNA, the CDR3 is TGTGCCAGCAGCACGCCCACCAGTAGCACAGATACGCAGTATTTT.

The chain carries TRBV29-1 and TRBJ1-5; D uncertain. CDR3 length: 13 amino acids. The germline V gene has CDR1 SQVTM and CDR2 ANQGSEA. V was shortened by 0 bases and J by 7 bases, with 10 bases between the two germline ends. CDR3 amino acids: CSVEDPAGQPQHF. The CDR3 region has the DNA TGCAGCGTTGAAGACCCCGCCGGGCAGCCCCAGCATTTT. Looking up the rest from reference TRBV29-1 and TRBJ1-5 gives the full variable domain: SAVISQKPSRDICQRGTSLTIQCQVDSQVTMMFWYRQQPGQSLTLIATANQGSEATYESGFVIDKFPISRPNLTFSTLTVSNMSPEDSSIYLCSVEDPAGQPQHFGDGTRLSIL.

The chain carries TRBV11-2 and TRBJ2-5; 7 bases are a match to TRBD1. Per the germline V gene, CDR1 is SGHAT and CDR2 is FQNNGV. The CDR3 is 14 residues long. Trimming at V came to 6 bases and at J to 2 bases, leaving 6 bases not matched to a gene. CDR3 bases: TGTGCCAGCAGACAGTCGGGACAGCAAGAGACCCAGTACTTC. It encodes CASRQSGQQETQYF.

This clone was found once. The rearrangement links TRBV2 to TRBJ2-7, with D unclear. The CDR3 runs to 14 residues. The V gene's germline CDR1 is SNHLY and CDR2 FYNNEI. Trimming cost V 3 bases and J 0 bases, with 9 bases left between them. CDR3 bases: TGTGCCAGCAGTGAGTTCAGAAGCTCCTACGAGCAGTACTTC. It encodes CASSEFRSSYEQYF.

The V call is TRBV6-5, the J call TRBJ2-7; D is perhaps TRBD1 (6 bases). This CDR3 region has 14 residues. V gave up 2 bases and J gave up 6 bases, with 14 bases separating them. Germline CDR1 is MNHEY and CDR2 is SVGAGI. The CDR3 nucleotides are TGTGCCAGCAGTTACCACAGGGACCCCCCCGAGCAGTACTTC. Protein product: CASSYHRDPPEQYF.

V is TRBV5-1 and J is TRBJ2-7, with TRBD1 identical over 7 bases. The V gene end was trimmed by 5 bases and the J gene end by 4 bases; junction bases not matched to a gene: 9. This CDR3 is built from 14 residues. Germline V lookup: CDR1 SGHRS, CDR2 YFSETQ. The CDR3 nucleotides are TGCGCCAGCAGTCAGGACAGGCTACTTTACGAGCAGTACTTC. Residues: CASSQDRLLYEQYF.